The 30 T cell receptor beta chains reported below all come from one sample, sequenced in a study of T cell responses to AZD1222 COVID-19 vaccine. Clones were read by immunoSEQ multiplex PCR, and TCRdb kept only the in-frame ones, dropping some. The sample holds roughly 170,000 clones, 88% seen once. Sample: peripheral blood, taken on day 0 of AZD1222 vaccination. All receptors come from an adult in good health.

This chain connects TRBV19 to TRBJ2-3, with 7 bases matching TRBD2. Germline CDR1 LNHDA, CDR2 SQIVND (reference sequence). V lost 4 bases, J lost 4 bases, and 8 bases stayed unmatched. This CDR3 region has 15 residues. Here the CDR3 DNA reads TGTGCCAGTAGTACCTTCGGGGGGTCGGCAGATACGCAGTATTTT. Amino acid sequence: CASSTFGGSADTQYF.

This sequence joins TRBV3-1 (or the pseudogene TRBV3-2) and TRBJ1-4; the match to TRBD1 covers 8 bases. V gave up 4 bases and J gave up 6 bases; unmatched junction bases: 7. Germline V gene lookup returns CDR1 LGHDT and CDR2 YNNKEL (reference sequence). The CDR3 contains 15 residues. The CDR3 DNA reads as TGTGCCAGCAGCCTTCGGACAGGGCGGGATGAAAAACTGTTTTTT. Translating it yields CASSLRTGRDEKLFF.

In its sample, this clone was seen a few times. The rearrangement joins TRBV30 to TRBJ1-6; 9 bases align to TRBD1. Trimming at V came to 0 bases and at J to 10 bases, leaving 4 bases not matched to a gene. The CDR3 runs to 14 residues. Germline V gene sequence: CDR1 GTSNPN, CDR2 SVGIG (reference sequence). This CDR3 is CAWSVQGAQSPLHF. In DNA form, the CDR3 reads TGTGCCTGGAGTGTACAGGGGGCACAGTCACCCCTCCACTTT.

V usage is TRBV29-1 and J usage is TRBJ1-5, with D possibly TRBD1 on 6 matching bases. CDR3 length: 13 amino acids. CDR1 is SQVTM and CDR2 is ANQGSEA in the germline V gene. V lost 8 bases and J lost 0, with 11 bases in between. CDR3 in amino acids: CSFRDTSNQPQHF. The CDR3 DNA follows: TGCAGCTTTCGGGACACTAGCAATCAGCCCCAGCATTTT.

This clone was detected once. The chain links TRBV7-2 to TRBJ2-1; 10 bases match TRBD1. The germline CDR1 and CDR2 sequences are SGHTA and FQGNSA. CDR3 size: 15 residues. J lost 5 bases, V lost 2 bases, and 3 bases had no gene match. Here the CDR3 reads CASSLQGQGNNEQFF. CDR3 DNA sequence: TGTGCCAGCAGCTTACAGGGACAGGGGAACAATGAGCAGTTCTTC.

This chain uses TRBV9 with TRBJ2-3; unclear D gene. The V gene's germline CDR1 is SGDLS and CDR2 YYNGEE. There are 14 residues in the CDR3. Trimming removed 0 bases from V and 6 bases from J, with 11 bases in between. CDR3 loop: CASSVAALTDTQYF. In DNA, the CDR3 is TGTGCCAGCAGCGTAGCAGCCCTCACCGATACGCAGTATTTT.

The J gene is TRBJ1-1, the V gene TRBV30; D may be TRBD1 (5 bases). Between the trimmed V and J ends, which lost 5 bases and 5 bases, there was a span of 21 bases. Germline CDR1 and CDR2: GTSNPN and SVGIG (reference sequence). The CDR3 extends over 15 amino acids. The CDR3 sequence: CAWGVWGREATEAFF. CDR3 nucleotides: TGTGCCTGGGGGGTTTGGGGCAGGGAGGCAACTGAAGCTTTCTTT.

This sequence joins TRBV30 and TRBJ2-2; D remains ambiguous. This CDR3 comprises 11 residues. The V gene lost 1 base and the J gene lost 5 bases, with 2 bases spanning the gap. Looked up from germline, CDR1 is GTSNPN and CDR2 is SVGIG (reference sequence). The CDR3 loop is CAWSETGELFF. The CDR3 DNA reads as TGTGCCTGGAGTGAAACCGGGGAGCTGTTTTTT.

J is TRBJ1-2 and V is TRBV6-5; 7 bases are a match to TRBD1. Germline V gene lookup returns CDR1 MNHEY and CDR2 SVGAGI. The CDR3 contains 13 residues. With 6 bases clipped from V and 4 bases from J, the junction kept 5 bases outside the gene matches. Written as DNA, the CDR3 is TGTGCCAGCAGAGCCGGGACAGTCTATGGCTACACCTTC. The encoded protein is CASRAGTVYGYTF.

This chain joins TRBV4-1 and TRBJ2-1; D possibly corresponds to TRBD2 (5 bases). CDR1 MGHRA and CDR2 YSYEKL come from the germline V gene. This CDR3 is built from 14 residues. The germline V and J ends were trimmed by 1 base and 7 bases, with 11 bases remaining between them. CDR3 bases: TGCGCCAGCAGCCAAGTTACCGGGGTGAATGAGCAGTTCTTC. This encodes CASSQVTGVNEQFF.

This chain connects TRBV6-1 to TRBJ2-5; possible D gene TRBD2, 6 bases. CDR3 length: 14 residues. With 0 bases removed from V and 9 bases from J, the gap between germline ends came to 14 bases. Germline V gene lookup returns CDR1 MNHNS and CDR2 SASEGT. The CDR3 here is CASSEAWDSLSQYF. The CDR3, as DNA: TGTGCCAGCAGTGAAGCCTGGGACTCACTGTCCCAGTACTTC.

V and J are TRBV29-1 and TRBJ2-7, with 11 bases lining up with TRBD2. The germline gives CDR1 SQVTM, CDR2 ANQGSEA. This CDR3 region has 15 residues. The ends lost 5 bases at V and 3 bases at J; junction bases unmatched: 9. CDR3 residues: CSVLKGLAENYEQYF. Written as DNA, the CDR3 is TGCAGCGTTTTGAAGGGACTAGCGGAAAACTACGAGCAGTACTTC.

The gene calls are TRBV5-6 and TRBJ2-7; 8 positions agree with TRBD2. V lost 1 base, J lost 2 bases, and 2 bases stayed unmatched. The length of the CDR3 is 14 residues. Germline V gene sequence: CDR1 SGHDT, CDR2 YYEEEE. This CDR3 is CASSLTGGAYEQYF. CDR3 DNA: TGTGCCAGCAGCTTGACCGGGGGGGCCTACGAGCAGTACTTC.

This chain links TRBV19 with TRBJ1-1, with D unclear. CDR1 LNHDA and CDR2 SQIVND come from the germline V gene (reference sequence). This CDR3 comprises 16 residues. The V end lost 7 bases, the J end lost 2 bases, and 20 bases lay between the germline ends. The CDR3 DNA reads TGTGCCAGTACCACATTCGCGGAGGAGGTAAACACTGAAGCTTTCTTT. The encoded protein is CASTTFAEEVNTEAFF.

This chain joins TRBV29-1 and TRBJ2-7, with D tentatively TRBD2 (5 bases). Germline CDR1 SQVTM, CDR2 ANQGSEA. The CDR3 runs 16 residues. Between the trimmed V and J ends, which lost 6 bases and 0 bases, there was a span of 21 bases. CDR3 nucleotides: TGCAGCGTCGCCTTGGGCGGGCTTTTCGTCTCCTACGAGCAGTACTTC. As protein: CSVALGGLFVSYEQYF.

This chain uses TRBV29-1 with TRBJ2-7; no clear D. The germline gives CDR1 SQVTM, CDR2 ANQGSEA. There are 11 residues in the CDR3. Trimming shortened V by 7 bases and J by 5 bases, and 12 bases separated the two germline ends. The CDR3 loop is CSAASPNEQYF. CDR3 DNA: TGCAGCGCTGCCTCCCCCAACGAGCAGTACTTC.

This clone came up once. The chain recombines TRBV24-1 with TRBJ2-1, with D possibly being TRBD2 (6 bases). CDR1 and CDR2 from the germline V gene are KGHDR and SFDVKD. This CDR3 comprises 16 residues. V was trimmed by 1 base and J by 7 bases, leaving 16 bases between them. CDR3 region: CATSDFAGPVGNEQFF. CDR3 DNA sequence: TGTGCCACCAGTGATTTCGCGGGACCTGTGGGGAATGAGCAGTTCTTC.

This chain joins TRBV5-1 and TRBJ1-1; D call uncertain. The germline gives CDR1 SGHRS, CDR2 YFSETQ. V lost 1 base and J 1 base, leaving 8 bases between the germline ends. This CDR3 is 14 amino acids long. CDR3 region: CASSLFLPNTEAFF. The CDR3 DNA sequence: TGCGCCAGCAGCTTGTTCCTCCCGAACACTGAAGCTTTCTTT.

The gene calls are TRBV19 and TRBJ1-4; D not resolved. The germline gives CDR1 LNHDA, CDR2 SQIVND (reference sequence). This CDR3 is built from 19 residues. The V gene lost 1 base and the J gene lost 0 bases, with 18 bases spanning the gap. This CDR3 is CASSIGRQSDLATNEKLFF. The CDR3 DNA is TGTGCCAGTAGTATAGGAAGGCAGAGTGACCTGGCAACTAATGAAAAACTGTTTTTT.

This chain uses TRBV14 with TRBJ1-1; no clear D gene. V lost 1 base, J lost 4 bases, and 13 bases lay in between. The CDR3 has 15 residues. The V gene's germline CDR1 is SGHDN and CDR2 FVKESK. The CDR3 is CASSQGALLGTEAFF. CDR3 nucleotides: TGTGCCAGCAGCCAAGGGGCCCTCCTTGGCACTGAAGCTTTCTTT.

Only one count was recorded for this clone. The chain joins TRBV3-1 (or the pseudogene TRBV3-2) to TRBJ1-4, with a possible D match to TRBD1 (6 bases). Germline V gene data show CDR1 as LGHDT and CDR2 as YNNKEL (reference sequence). There are 14 residues in the CDR3. V lost 3 bases, J lost 8 bases, and 13 bases lay in between. The CDR3 loop is CASSQWGAKEKLFF. The DNA for the CDR3 is TGTGCCAGCAGCCAGTGGGGGGCGAAAGAAAAACTGTTTTTT.

The gene calls are TRBV20-1 and TRBJ2-5; D is unresolved. The germline V and J ends were trimmed by 6 bases and 2 bases, with 7 bases remaining between them. This CDR3 is built from 11 residues. Germline V gene lookup returns CDR1 DFQATT and CDR2 SNEGSKA (reference sequence). The CDR3 region has the DNA TGCAGTGCGATTAAGCAAGAGACCCAGTACTTC. Residues: CSAIKQETQYF.

This chain joins TRBV10-3 and TRBJ1-3; TRBD1 is a possible D gene (6 bases). In germline, CDR1 is ENHRY, CDR2 SYGVKD. The CDR3 runs to 16 residues. Deletions cut 2 bases from V and 0 bases from J, with 11 bases between. The CDR3 protein is CAISELQGNSGNTIYF. In DNA, the CDR3 is TGTGCCATCAGTGAGCTTCAGGGGAACTCTGGAAACACCATATATTTT.

The gene calls are TRBV4-1 and TRBJ2-5; 7 bases fit TRBD1. Losses at the gene ends were 3 bases for V and 5 bases for J; bases not matched to a gene: 6. From germline, CDR1 is MGHRA and CDR2 YSYEKL. The length of the CDR3 is 14 residues. CDR3 in amino acids: CASSHRQGGETQYF. In DNA, the CDR3 is TGCGCCAGCAGCCACCGACAGGGTGGCGAGACCCAGTACTTC.

As DNA, the CDR3 is TGTGCCAGCAGCGTAGCGTGGGGTCCATCCTACAATGAGCAGTTCTTC. This gives the protein CASSVAWGPSYNEQFF. V and J are TRBV9 and TRBJ2-1; no clear D. Germline CDR1 and CDR2: SGDLS and YYNGEE. The ends were cut back, 0 bases at V and 1 base at J, with 11 bases in the middle. The CDR3 is 16 amino acids. Variable domain in full (rest from reference TRBV9 and TRBJ2-1): DSGVTQTPKHLITATGQRVTLRCSPRSGDLSVYWYQQSLDQGLQFLIQYYNGEERAKGNILERFSAQQFPDLHSELNLSSLELGDSALYFCASSVAWGPSYNEQFFGPGTRLTVL.

The V and J genes are TRBV2 and TRBJ1-3; TRBD1 aligns across 10 bases. The junction had 10 bases not matched to a gene; V was cut back by 2 bases and J by 0 bases. The germline CDR1 and CDR2 sequences are SNHLY and FYNNEI. The CDR3 length is 19 residues. This chain's CDR3 is CASSERDRGFFSSGNTIYF. DNA of the CDR3: TGTGCCAGCAGTGAAAGGGACAGGGGTTTCTTTAGCTCTGGAAACACCATATATTTT.

The J gene is TRBJ1-6, the V gene TRBV30, with 7 bases fitting TRBD1. CDR1 GTSNPN and CDR2 SVGIG come from the germline V gene (reference sequence). With V trimmed by 2 bases and J by 7 bases, 5 bases remained unmatched. The CDR3 has 14 residues. The CDR3 region is CAWSPQGQNSPLHF. In nucleotides, the CDR3 is TGTGCCTGGAGTCCACAGGGGCAGAATTCACCCCTCCACTTT.

This clone was seen a single time. The rearrangement joins TRBV7-8 to TRBJ2-7; D is unresolved. Per the germline V gene, CDR1 is SGHVS and CDR2 is FQNEAQ. Trimming cost V 3 bases and J 4 bases, with 13 bases left between them. The CDR3 runs 14 residues. The CDR3 DNA is TGTGCCAGCAGCTTTCGTAGGGCCGGGTACGAGCAGTACTTC. It codes for CASSFRRAGYEQYF.

CDR3 DNA sequence: TGTGCCAGCTTCGGGGGAAACGGGGAGCTGTTTTTT. It codes for CASFGGNGELFF. This chain links TRBV19 with TRBJ2-2; TRBD2 might be the D (6 bases). The V gene lost 9 bases and the J gene lost 7 bases, with 12 bases spanning the gap. CDR1 is LNHDA, CDR2 SQIVND, per germline (reference sequence). This CDR3 comprises 12 residues.

The chain is built from TRBV29-1 and TRBJ1-2; tentatively, D is TRBD1 (5 bases). The length of the CDR3 is 17 residues. The V gene's germline CDR1 is SQVTM and CDR2 ANQGSEA. V was trimmed by 4 bases and J by 1 base, leaving 22 bases between them. The CDR3 loop is CSVVGGSSRRGNYGYTF. Written as DNA, the CDR3 is TGCAGCGTTGTTGGGGGATCATCCCGCCGGGGTAACTATGGCTACACCTTC.